A single sample gave rise to the 4 T cell receptor beta chains below, sequenced in a study of cytomegalovirus exposure and HLA in healthy donors. Primers: 60 Vbeta forward and 13 Jbeta reverse. Sequenced by immunoSEQ multiplex PCR; TCRdb stores in-frame clones only, minus some. Here the sample spans 150,000 to 200,000 clones, around 63% being singletons. Source material: PBMCs. The receptors stem from a woman aged 18-29 years in good health and CMV-seropositive.

This clone was seen more than once but under ten times. One end of the junction varies from germline; a read error may be responsible. The same CDR3 also results from other DNA sequences found in this sample. This chain connects TRBV2 to TRBJ1-6, with 7 bases aligning to TRBD1. The CDR3 covers 13 residues. Germline V lookup: CDR1 SNHLY, CDR2 FYNNEI. The CDR3 nucleotides read TGTGCCAGCAGTTGGACAGGCGATTCCCCCCTCCACTTT. Residues: CASSWTGDSPLHF.

The table lists this clone with a few counts. The rearrangement links TRBV4-1 to TRBJ2-7; D remains ambiguous. Germline V lookup: CDR1 MGHRA, CDR2 YSYEKL. The CDR3 has 14 residues. V shed 4 bases and J shed 0 bases, with 10 bases lying between them. CDR3 amino acids: CASSLSGVSYEQYF. Here the CDR3 DNA reads TGCGCCAGCAGCCTAAGTGGAGTCTCCTACGAGCAGTACTTC.

This clone occurred a few times. The rearrangement links TRBV7-9 to TRBJ2-5; D perhaps matches TRBD1 (5 bases). CDR3 length: 14 residues. Germline V gives CDR1 SEHNR, CDR2 FQNEAQ (reference sequence). Trimming shortened V by 2 bases and J by 2 bases, and 9 bases separated the two germline ends. CDR3 residues: CASSLSSGQETQYF. In DNA form, the CDR3 reads TGTGCCAGCAGCTTAAGTTCAGGGCAAGAGACCCAGTACTTC. Drawing the rest from reference TRBV7-9 and TRBJ2-5, the complete variable domain is DTGVSQNPRHKITKRGQNVTFRCDPISEHNRLYWYRQTLGQGPEFLTYFQNEAQLEKSRLLSDRFSAERPKGSFSTLEIQRTEQGDSAMYLCASSLSSGQETQYFGPGTRLLVL.

This rearrangement joins TRBV28 to TRBJ2-1; the match to TRBD1 covers 7 bases. V shed 3 bases and J 3 bases; nucleotides not matched to a gene: 5. CDR3 length: 15 amino acids. CDR1 is MDHEN, CDR2 SYDVKM, per germline. In DNA, the CDR3 is TGTGCCAGCAGTTTCTACCGACAGGGCTACAATGAGCAGTTCTTC. It translates to CASSFYRQGYNEQFF.